The 25 T cell receptor beta chains below all came from one sample that was sequenced in a study of shared clonotypes between healthy human individuals (dated by TCRdb to the early 2020s). Library preparation used the immunoSEQ multiplex PCR assay. Held by TCRdb, this immuneACCESS table contains in-frame sequences only and omits some clones. Under half of the omission traces to an unresolved V gene where checked; the cause of the rest is unknown. The sample table lists approximately 700,000 clones, around three quarters of them with a count of one. Together, the top ten hold around 2% of the sample. The specimen was memory CD4+ T cells sorted from blood. According to the study, the label for this sample's cell subset or site signals: CD45RA-negative fraction. Source of these receptors: a woman in her thirties in good health.

The chain couples TRBV29-1 to TRBJ2-5; TRBD1 matches at 9 bases. V dropped 3 bases and J dropped 5; count of bases not matched to a gene: 4. The V gene's germline CDR1 is SQVTM and CDR2 ANQGSEA. The CDR3 is made up of 13 amino acids. The CDR3 region is CSVDTQGAETQYF. CDR3 nucleotide sequence: TGCAGCGTTGATACACAGGGGGCTGAGACCCAGTACTTC.

This clone occurred a few times. The chain joins TRBV5-1 to TRBJ2-2, with TRBD2 matching 11 bases. The trim removed 0 bases at V and 7 bases at J, leaving 5 bases unmatched. CDR1 and CDR2 from the germline V gene are SGHRS and YFSETQ. CDR3 length: 16 residues. The CDR3 spells CASSLALAGGGGELFF. The CDR3 bases are TGCGCCAGCAGCTTGGCGCTAGCGGGAGGAGGCGGGGAGCTGTTTTTT.

This chain joins TRBV5-1 and TRBJ2-1, with a tentative D call TRBD1 (6 bases). The CDR3 covers 14 residues. V was shortened by 6 bases and J by 7 bases, with 17 bases between the two germline ends. Germline V gives CDR1 SGHRS, CDR2 YFSETQ. CDR3 residues: CASTLVGTINEQFF. As DNA, the CDR3 is TGCGCCAGCACCCTGGTGGGGACAATAAATGAGCAGTTCTTC.

This chain joins TRBV6-6 and TRBJ1-4; D not resolved. Germline values: CDR1 MNHNY, CDR2 SVGAGI (reference sequence). The CDR3 runs to 14 residues. V was trimmed by 6 bases and J by 8 bases, leaving 16 bases between them. The DNA of the CDR3 is TGTGCCAGCAGAGACCGAAGGATCAGAGAAAAACTGTTTTTT. Its translation is CASRDRRIREKLFF.

The chain couples TRBV28 to TRBJ1-4; a weak D match, TRBD1 (6 bases). Trimming took off 4 bases at V and 8 bases at J, with 17 bases between the two ends. In germline, CDR1 is MDHEN, CDR2 SYDVKM. The CDR3 totals 15 residues. In DNA, the CDR3 is TGTGCCAGCAGTTCCATACAGGGTTTCCGGGAAAAACTGTTTTTT. Protein: CASSSIQGFREKLFF.

This rearrangement joins TRBV25-1 to TRBJ1-2; a weak D match, TRBD1 (6 bases). This CDR3 is 14 amino acids long. CDR1 is MGHDK, CDR2 SYGVNS, per germline. The V end lost 6 bases, the J end lost 2 bases, and 13 bases lay between the germline ends. Here the CDR3 reads CASSQQGPNYGYTF. CDR3 bases: TGTGCCAGCAGCCAACAGGGCCCCAACTATGGCTACACCTTC.

The V and J genes are TRBV30 and TRBJ1-2, with a possible D match to TRBD1 (5 bases). The CDR3 has 15 residues. V gave up 3 bases and J gave up 0 bases, with 14 bases separating them. CDR1 GTSNPN and CDR2 SVGIG come from the germline V gene (reference sequence). CDR3 nucleotide sequence: TGTGCCTGGAGGGGCAGGGTGCGGGCTAACTATGGCTACACCTTC. Translation: CAWRGRVRANYGYTF.

The chain carries TRBV27 and TRBJ1-5; 7 bases line up with TRBD1. This CDR3 region has 15 residues. J was trimmed by 8 bases and V by 5 bases; bases with no gene match: 12. Germline V gene data show CDR1 as MNHEY and CDR2 as SMNVEV (reference sequence). The CDR3 DNA reads TGTGCCAGCAGTCCCCGGGACAGCGGATTTAAGCCCCAGCATTTT. It encodes CASSPRDSGFKPQHF.

The chain employs TRBV2 and TRBJ2-5; D may be TRBD1 (5 bases). Looked up from germline, CDR1 is SNHLY and CDR2 is FYNNEI. The CDR3 totals 16 residues. The germline V and J ends were trimmed by 3 bases and 4 bases, with 18 bases remaining between them. Here the CDR3 DNA reads TGTGCCAGCAGTGAGGGGCTGGACACCTGGGGAGAGACCCAGTACTTC. Protein: CASSEGLDTWGETQYF. The complete variable domain, with remaining parts taken from reference TRBV2 and TRBJ2-5, reads EPEVTQTPSHQVTQMGQEVILRCVPISNHLYFYWYRQILGQKVEFLVSFYNNEISEKSEIFDDQFSVERPDGSNFTLKIRSTKLEDSAMYFCASSEGLDTWGETQYFGPGTRLLVL.

This clone was found a few times. The chain uses TRBV19 and TRBJ1-1; D is ambiguous. CDR1 is LNHDA, CDR2 SQIVND, per germline (reference sequence). The CDR3 runs 13 residues. V lost 10 bases, J lost 1 base, and 13 bases lay in between. CDR3 bases: TGTGCCATTTCCGACCGGGGGAACACTGAAGCTTTCTTT. Its protein is CAISDRGNTEAFF.

Many counts were recorded for this clone. The rearrangement joins TRBV28 to TRBJ2-5; TRBD1 agrees at 9 bases. The CDR3 covers 15 residues. CDR1 and CDR2 from the germline V gene are MDHEN and SYDVKM. Trimming cost V 6 bases and J 5 bases; bases outside gene matches: 10. CDR3 residues: CASRKPGQGHETQYF. The CDR3 region has the DNA TGTGCCAGCAGGAAGCCGGGACAGGGACATGAGACCCAGTACTTC.

This clone appeared a single time. The chain has TRBV5-1 and TRBJ1-4, with 8 bases lining up with TRBD1. The J segment lost 10 bases and the V segment lost 0 bases, leaving 8 bases of the junction unmatched. CDR1 is SGHRS and CDR2 is YFSETQ in the germline V gene. The CDR3 loop spans 15 amino acids. The CDR3 DNA sequence: TGCGCCAGCAGCTTGGGGAATTCAGGGGGCGGAAAACTGTTTTTT. Its protein product is CASSLGNSGGGKLFF. Looking up the rest from reference TRBV5-1 and TRBJ1-4 gives the full variable domain: KAGVTQTPRYLIKTRGQQVTLSCSPISGHRSVSWYQQTPGQGLQFLFEYFSETQRNKGNFPGRFSGRQFSNSRSEMNVSTLELGDSALYLCASSLGNSGGGKLFFGSGTQLSVL.

This clone was observed a handful of times. V and J are TRBV2 and TRBJ2-5; 8 nucleotides agree with TRBD2. Germline CDR1 SNHLY, CDR2 FYNNEI. CDR3 length: 15 amino acids. Unmatched junction bases numbered 6, after V lost 4 bases and J lost 2 bases. CDR3 coding DNA: TGTGCCAGCAGTGGTGTAGCGGGGAAACAAGAGACCCAGTACTTC. This gives the protein CASSGVAGKQETQYF.

The sample holds a few counts of this clone. The chain combines TRBV18 with TRBJ1-1; the match to TRBD1 covers 9 bases. V shed 4 bases, J shed 1 base, and the junction held 4 bases outside the gene matches. This CDR3 spans 15 amino acids. From germline, CDR1 is KGHSH and CDR2 LQKENI. CDR3 residues: CASSLGDRENTEAFF. In DNA, the CDR3 is TGTGCCAGCTCACTAGGGGACAGGGAGAACACTGAAGCTTTCTTT.

The rearrangement joins TRBV6-5 to TRBJ1-2; 12 positions match TRBD1. The CDR3 extends over 14 amino acids. V lost 6 bases and J lost 7; bases outside the gene matches: 6. Germline CDR1 is MNHEY and CDR2 is SVGAGI. The CDR3 loop reads CASSRDRGLGGYTF. The DNA for the CDR3 is TGTGCCAGCAGCCGGGACAGGGGGCTAGGTGGCTACACCTTC.

V gene TRBV10-3 combines with J gene TRBJ2-5, with 8 bases that match TRBD2. CDR3 length: 13 residues. The V segment lost 8 bases and the J segment 2 bases; nucleotides outside the gene matches: 4. The germline CDR1 and CDR2 sequences are ENHRY and SYGVKD. The CDR3 is CAIQTGGQETQYF. CDR3 nucleotide sequence: TGTGCCATCCAGACGGGGGGGCAAGAGACCCAGTACTTC.

The V call is TRBV29-1, the J call TRBJ2-2; TRBD1 matches at 8 bases. After removal of 1 base from V and 0 bases from J, the junction contained 16 bases not matched to a gene. CDR1 is SQVTM and CDR2 is ANQGSEA in the germline V gene. The CDR3 is 20 residues long. The CDR3 loop reads CSVEGRSRTGLIANTGELFF. In DNA, the CDR3 is TGCAGCGTTGAAGGTCGTTCGAGGACAGGGCTGATCGCGAACACCGGGGAGCTGTTTTTT.

The J gene is TRBJ2-4, the V gene TRBV5-1; D possibly matches TRBD1 or TRBD2 (7 bases each). Germline V gene data show CDR1 as SGHRS and CDR2 as YFSETQ. This CDR3 contains 16 residues. Trimming removed 4 bases from V and 3 bases from J, with 17 bases in between. The CDR3 DNA reads as TGCGCCAGCAGCCCCTGGCAGGGGGGGAGCAAAAACATTCAGTACTTC. This codes for CASSPWQGGSKNIQYF.

This sequence joins TRBV28 and TRBJ2-7, with D unresolved. This CDR3 comprises 11 residues. The germline gives CDR1 MDHEN, CDR2 SYDVKM. V lost 4 bases to trimming and J lost 7 bases, with 8 bases between them. CDR3 DNA sequence: TGTGCCAGCAGTTACGACATGGAGCAGTACTTC. Its translation is CASSYDMEQYF.

This clone was recorded a few times. The chain recombines TRBV18 with TRBJ1-1; a possible D gene is TRBD1 (6 bases). V was cut by 4 bases and J by 0 bases, with 12 bases left in between. The CDR3 consists of 15 residues. Germline values: CDR1 KGHSH, CDR2 LQKENI. The CDR3 region is CASSLNRALNTEAFF. The CDR3 DNA sequence: TGTGCCAGCTCACTCAACAGGGCCCTGAACACTGAAGCTTTCTTT.

The chain carries TRBV7-9 and TRBJ1-1; D is undetermined. The CDR3 has 14 residues. Trimming removed 5 bases at V and 4 bases at J, with 14 bases between. Germline CDR1 SEHNR, CDR2 FQNEAQ (reference sequence). CDR3 in DNA: TGTGCCAGCAGCCTAACGTCGGGGAGCACTGAAGCTTTCTTT. Amino acids: CASSLTSGSTEAFF.

This chain connects TRBV2 to TRBJ1-2; D possibly corresponds to TRBD1 (5 bases). The CDR3 is 13 residues long. Germline assignment: CDR1 SNHLY and CDR2 FYNNEI. V gave up 2 bases and J gave up 4 bases, with 8 bases separating them. DNA of the CDR3: TGTGCCAGCAGTGAACAGGGCGTCTATGGCTACACCTTC. Translation: CASSEQGVYGYTF.

The rearrangement links TRBV7-3 to TRBJ2-7; no definite D call. V was clipped by 1 base and J by 6 bases, with 10 bases between them. CDR3 size: 13 residues. Germline values: CDR1 SGHTA, CDR2 FQGTGA. CDR3 sequence (DNA): TGTGCCAGCAGCTTAAAGGATGGGGTCGAGCAGTACTTC. It specifies CASSLKDGVEQYF.

CDR3 nucleotides: TGTGCCATCAGTGGGAGCGGGAGGGGAAATCTTAACACAGATACGCAGTATTTT. Translated, it gives CAISGSGRGNLNTDTQYF. The chain recombines TRBV10-3 with TRBJ2-3, with 10 bases matching TRBD2. V was clipped by 4 bases and J by 2 bases; unmatched bases: 12. The CDR3 spans 18 residues. The germline V gene encodes CDR1 ENHRY and CDR2 SYGVKD.

The chain joins TRBV5-1 to TRBJ2-5; TRBD2 matches at 8 bases. Trimming took 6 bases from V and 2 from J; bases not matched to a gene: 6. Germline assignment: CDR1 SGHRS and CDR2 YFSETQ. The CDR3 is 14 amino acids. Here the CDR3 reads CASTKGGRQETQYF. CDR3 bases: TGCGCCAGCACCAAGGGCGGGAGGCAAGAGACCCAGTACTTC. The full variable domain, completed using reference TRBV5-1 and TRBJ2-5, is KAGVTQTPRYLIKTRGQQVTLSCSPISGHRSVSWYQQTPGQGLQFLFEYFSETQRNKGNFPGRFSGRQFSNSRSEMNVSTLELGDSALYLCASTKGGRQETQYFGPGTRLLVL.